This entry lists 10 T cell receptor beta chains sequenced from one sample in a study of yellow fever vaccine responses in identical twins. MiXCR, applied by TCRdb to the RT-PCR reads, yields one record per CDR3 protein. Seen here are 4,200 or so distinct CDR3 sequences, approximately 73% observed once, and the top ten hold 6.5% to 8%. This specimen consisted of T cells from blood (PBMCs), unsorted or a sorted subset (not recorded which), obtained before or after yellow fever vaccination (not recorded which). These receptor sequences come from a young woman who received the yellow fever vaccine.

This clonotype was seen a single time. V gene TRBV13 combines with J gene TRBJ2-2; D ambiguous. The CDR3 consists of 15 residues. V was shortened by 1 base and J by 5 bases, with 11 bases between the two germline ends. The V gene's germline CDR1 is PRHDT and CDR2 FYEKMQ (reference sequence). The CDR3 loop is CASSLVGFGTGELFF. CDR3 nucleotides: TGTGCCAGCAGCTTAGTGGGATTCGGGACCGGGGAGCTGTTTTTT.

The CDR3 nucleotides read TGTGCCAGCAGTTACGGGACACTCACTGAAGCTTTCTTT. Its protein product is CASSYGTLTEAFF. J is TRBJ1-1 and V is TRBV6-5; weak D call: TRBD1 (6 bases). This CDR3 region has 13 residues. V shed 2 bases and J shed 4 bases, with 8 bases lying between them. CDR1 is MNHEY and CDR2 is SVGAGI in the germline V gene.

The chain couples TRBV29-1 to TRBJ2-1; TRBD1 is a possible D gene (5 bases). The V end lost 0 bases, the J end lost 9 bases, and 21 bases lay between the germline ends. Germline V CDR1 and CDR2: SQVTM, ANQGSEA. This CDR3 has 16 residues. DNA of the CDR3: TGCAGCGTTGAAGATGCAGGGATTTCTGTGTCCGGTGAGCAGTTCTTC. Amino acids: CSVEDAGISVSGEQFF.

This clonotype was observed a handful of times. This sequence joins TRBV29-1 and TRBJ2-7, with TRBD1 matching over 10 bases. Germline CDR1 is SQVTM and CDR2 is ANQGSEA. J lost 9 bases, V lost 2 bases, and 7 bases had no gene match. The CDR3 has 13 amino acids. CDR3: CSVERGDRGVQYF. In DNA form, the CDR3 reads TGCAGCGTTGAACGGGGGGACAGGGGAGTGCAGTACTTC.

The chain couples TRBV30 to TRBJ1-5; D is possibly TRBD1 (5 bases). V shed 0 bases and J shed 7 bases, with 19 bases lying between them. This CDR3 contains 16 residues. CDR1 and CDR2 from the germline V gene are GTSNPN and SVGIG (reference sequence). This chain's CDR3 is CAWSVKPTVLGQPQHF. The CDR3 nucleotides read TGTGCCTGGAGTGTAAAACCGACAGTCTTGGGGCAGCCCCAGCATTTT.

The chain joins TRBV7-2 to TRBJ2-7, with TRBD1 matching over 9 bases. The CDR3 runs 15 residues. CDR1 and CDR2 (germline): SGHTA, FQGNSA. Unmatched junction bases numbered 6, after V lost 1 base and J lost 5 bases. The CDR3 DNA reads TGTGCCAGCAGCTTAGACCGGGACAGGGACCACGAGCAGTACTTC. As protein: CASSLDRDRDHEQYF. The variable domain in full, with the rest retrieved from reference TRBV7-2 and TRBJ2-7, is GAGVSQSPSNKVTEKGKDVELRCDPISGHTALYWYRQSLGQGLEFLIYFQGNSAPDKSGLPSDRFSAERTGGSVSTLTIQRTQQEDSAVYLCASSLDRDRDHEQYFGPGTRLTVT.

V and J are TRBV6-5 and TRBJ1-1; D is possibly TRBD1 (5 bases). Looked up from germline, CDR1 is MNHEY and CDR2 is SVGAGI. V was shortened by 4 bases and J by 8 bases, with 8 bases between the two germline ends. CDR3 length: 11 amino acids. DNA for the CDR3: TGTGCCAGCAGTTTGGGGCAGGAAGCTTTCTTT. This sequence encodes CASSLGQEAFF.

This chain joins TRBV5-1 and TRBJ2-1; weak D call: TRBD2 (6 bases). The CDR3 loop spans 15 amino acids. Between the trimmed V and J ends, which lost 4 bases and 0 bases, there was a span of 11 bases. Germline V gene data show CDR1 as SGHRS and CDR2 as YFSETQ. The CDR3 DNA reads as TGCGCCAGCAGCATCGGACTACTCTCCTACAATGAGCAGTTCTTC. Protein: CASSIGLLSYNEQFF.

The rearrangement links TRBV11-2 to TRBJ2-5; TRBD2 matches at 8 bases. There are 14 residues in the CDR3. With V trimmed by 5 bases and J by 5 bases, 7 bases remained unmatched. Looked up from germline, CDR1 is SGHAT and CDR2 is FQNNGV. The CDR3, as DNA: TGTGCCAGCAGCCCGGGACTAGTGATCGAGACCCAGTACTTC. Translation: CASSPGLVIETQYF.

To note about this clonotype: The junction differs from germline at one of its ends, possibly a read error. The J gene is TRBJ1-1, the V gene TRBV4-2; unclear D gene. Germline V lookup: CDR1 LGHNA, CDR2 YNFKEQ. The CDR3 loop spans 16 amino acids. The CDR3 coding sequence is TGTGCCAGCGGCCAATTTTTGGTGGGCATGAACACTGAAGCTTTCTTT. This translates into CASGQFLVGMNTEAFF.